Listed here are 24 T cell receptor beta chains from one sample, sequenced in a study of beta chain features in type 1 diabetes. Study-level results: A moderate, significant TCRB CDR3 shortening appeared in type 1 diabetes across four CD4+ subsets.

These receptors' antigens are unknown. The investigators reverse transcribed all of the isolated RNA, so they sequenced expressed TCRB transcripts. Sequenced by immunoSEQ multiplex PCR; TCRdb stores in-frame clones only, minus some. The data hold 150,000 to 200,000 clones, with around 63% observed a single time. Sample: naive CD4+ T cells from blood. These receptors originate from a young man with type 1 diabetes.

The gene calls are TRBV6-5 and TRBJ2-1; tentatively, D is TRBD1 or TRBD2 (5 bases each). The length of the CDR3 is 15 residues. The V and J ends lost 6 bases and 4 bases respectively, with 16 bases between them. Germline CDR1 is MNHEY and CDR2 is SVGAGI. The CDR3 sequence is CASRGPSRDYNEQFF. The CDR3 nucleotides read TGTGCCAGCAGGGGACCGAGCAGGGATTACAATGAGCAGTTCTTC.

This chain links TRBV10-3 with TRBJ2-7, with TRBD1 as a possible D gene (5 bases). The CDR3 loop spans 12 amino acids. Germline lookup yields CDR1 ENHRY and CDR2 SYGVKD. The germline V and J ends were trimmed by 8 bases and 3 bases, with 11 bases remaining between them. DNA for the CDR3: TGTGCCATCTCTCCAGGGAACTACGAGCAGTACTTC. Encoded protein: CAISPGNYEQYF.

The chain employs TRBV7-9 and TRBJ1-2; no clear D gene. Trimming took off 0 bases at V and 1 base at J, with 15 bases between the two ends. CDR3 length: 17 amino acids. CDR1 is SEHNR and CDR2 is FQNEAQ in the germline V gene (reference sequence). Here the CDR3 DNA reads TGTGCCAGCAGCTTAGCGGGCATTCTCTACAGTAACTATGGCTACACCTTC. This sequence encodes CASSLAGILYSNYGYTF.

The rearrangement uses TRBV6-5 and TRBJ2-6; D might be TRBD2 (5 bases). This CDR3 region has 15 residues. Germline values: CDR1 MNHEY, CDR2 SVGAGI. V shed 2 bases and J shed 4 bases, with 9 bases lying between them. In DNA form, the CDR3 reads TGTGCCAGCAGTTACCGCCCGGGAGGGGCCAACGTCCTGACTTTC. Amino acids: CASSYRPGGANVLTF.

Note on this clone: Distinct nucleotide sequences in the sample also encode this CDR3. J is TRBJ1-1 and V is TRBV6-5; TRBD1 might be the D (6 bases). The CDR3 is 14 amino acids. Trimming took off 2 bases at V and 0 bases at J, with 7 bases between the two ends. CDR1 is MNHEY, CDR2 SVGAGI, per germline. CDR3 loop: CASSYGQLNTEAFF. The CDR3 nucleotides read TGTGCCAGCAGTTACGGACAGCTGAACACTGAAGCTTTCTTT.

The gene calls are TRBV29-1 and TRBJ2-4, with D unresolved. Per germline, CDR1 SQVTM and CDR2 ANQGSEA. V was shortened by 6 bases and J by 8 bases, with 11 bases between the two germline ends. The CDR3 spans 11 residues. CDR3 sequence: CSVRDVDIQYF. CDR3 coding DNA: TGCAGCGTGAGAGATGTAGACATTCAGTACTTC.

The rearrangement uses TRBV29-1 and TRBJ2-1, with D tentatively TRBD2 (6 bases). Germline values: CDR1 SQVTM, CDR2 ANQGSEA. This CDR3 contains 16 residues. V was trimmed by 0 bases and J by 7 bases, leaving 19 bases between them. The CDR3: CSVEESLAWSGNEQFF. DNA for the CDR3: TGCAGCGTTGAAGAAAGTCTAGCGTGGAGCGGGAATGAGCAGTTCTTC.

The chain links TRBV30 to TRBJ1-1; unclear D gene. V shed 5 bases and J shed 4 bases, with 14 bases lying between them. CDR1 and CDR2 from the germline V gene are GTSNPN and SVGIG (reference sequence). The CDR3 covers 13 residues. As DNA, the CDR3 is TGTGCCTGGGGCCGCCGTAGTGGCACTGAAGCTTTCTTT. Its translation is CAWGRRSGTEAFF.

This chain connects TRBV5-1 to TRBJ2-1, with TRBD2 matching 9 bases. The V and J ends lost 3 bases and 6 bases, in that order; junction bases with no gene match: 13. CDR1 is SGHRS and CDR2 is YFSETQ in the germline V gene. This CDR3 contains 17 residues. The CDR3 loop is CASSSGTSRVFTNEQFF. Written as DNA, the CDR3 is TGCGCCAGCAGCTCCGGGACTAGCAGAGTTTTCACCAATGAGCAGTTCTTC.

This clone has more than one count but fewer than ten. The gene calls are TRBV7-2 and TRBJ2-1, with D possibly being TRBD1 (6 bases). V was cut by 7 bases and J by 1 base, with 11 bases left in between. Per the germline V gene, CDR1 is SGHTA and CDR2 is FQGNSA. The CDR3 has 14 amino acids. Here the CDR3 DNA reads TGTGCCAGCACCAGCGACAGGTCCTACAATGAGCAGTTCTTC. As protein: CASTSDRSYNEQFF.

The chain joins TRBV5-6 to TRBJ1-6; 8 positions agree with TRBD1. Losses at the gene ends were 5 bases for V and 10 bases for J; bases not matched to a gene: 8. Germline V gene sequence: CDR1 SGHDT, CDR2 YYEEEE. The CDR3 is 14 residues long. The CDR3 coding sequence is TGTGCCAGCAGTGAATACAGGGGGAGCTCACCCCTCCACTTT. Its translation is CASSEYRGSSPLHF.

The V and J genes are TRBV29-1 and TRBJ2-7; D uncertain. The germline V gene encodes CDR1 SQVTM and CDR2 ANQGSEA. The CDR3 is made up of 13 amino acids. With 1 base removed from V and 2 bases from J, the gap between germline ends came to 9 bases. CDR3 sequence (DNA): TGCAGCGTTGAAGTAGGACCCGCCTACGAGCAGTACTTC. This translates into CSVEVGPAYEQYF.

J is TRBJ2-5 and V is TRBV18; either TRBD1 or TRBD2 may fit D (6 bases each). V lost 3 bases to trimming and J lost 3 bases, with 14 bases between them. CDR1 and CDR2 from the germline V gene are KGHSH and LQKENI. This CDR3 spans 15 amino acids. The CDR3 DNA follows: TGTGCCAGCTCACCTCTCGGGGGCGCAGAAGAGACCCAGTACTTC. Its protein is CASSPLGGAEETQYF.

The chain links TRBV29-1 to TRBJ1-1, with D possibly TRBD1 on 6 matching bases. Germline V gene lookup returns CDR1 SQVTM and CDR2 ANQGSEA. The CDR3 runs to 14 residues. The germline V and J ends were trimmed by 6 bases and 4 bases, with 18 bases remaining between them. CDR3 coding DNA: TGCAGCGTGAGAGTCTTGGGGGCGGCCACTGAAGCTTTCTTT. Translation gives CSVRVLGAATEAFF.

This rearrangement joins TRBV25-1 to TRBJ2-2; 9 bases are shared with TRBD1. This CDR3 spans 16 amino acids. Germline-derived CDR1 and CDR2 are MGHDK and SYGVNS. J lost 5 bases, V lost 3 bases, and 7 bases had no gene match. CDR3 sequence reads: CASSDPTGGRTGELFF. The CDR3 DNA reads TGTGCCAGCAGTGACCCGACAGGGGGGAGGACCGGGGAGCTGTTTTTT.

The CDR3 DNA reads TGTGCCTGGAGGTCGGGCAGGTCTAATTCACCCCTCCACTTT. Translated, it gives CAWRSGRSNSPLHF. The rearrangement joins TRBV30 to TRBJ1-6; D uncertain. V lost 3 bases and J lost 6, with 12 bases in between. Germline assignment: CDR1 GTSNPN and CDR2 SVGIG (reference sequence). The CDR3 covers 14 residues.

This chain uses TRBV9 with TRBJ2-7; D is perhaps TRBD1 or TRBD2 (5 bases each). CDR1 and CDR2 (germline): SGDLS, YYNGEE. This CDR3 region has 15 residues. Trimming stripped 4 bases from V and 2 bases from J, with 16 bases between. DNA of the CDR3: TGTGCCAGCAGCCCGTCCGGGACGGCCCCCTACGAGCAGTACTTC. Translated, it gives CASSPSGTAPYEQYF.

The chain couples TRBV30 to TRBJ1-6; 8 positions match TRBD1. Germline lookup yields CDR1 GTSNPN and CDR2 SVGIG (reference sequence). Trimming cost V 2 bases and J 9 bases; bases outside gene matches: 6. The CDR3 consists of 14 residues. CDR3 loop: CAWSYDRGFSPLHF. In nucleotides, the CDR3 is TGTGCCTGGAGTTACGACAGGGGCTTTTCACCCCTCCACTTT.

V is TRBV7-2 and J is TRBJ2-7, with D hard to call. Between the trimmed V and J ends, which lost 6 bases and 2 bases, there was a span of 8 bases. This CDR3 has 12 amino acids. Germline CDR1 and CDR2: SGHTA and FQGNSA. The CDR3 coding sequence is TGTGCCAGCAGTCCCACGGCCTACGAGCAGTACTTC. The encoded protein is CASSPTAYEQYF.

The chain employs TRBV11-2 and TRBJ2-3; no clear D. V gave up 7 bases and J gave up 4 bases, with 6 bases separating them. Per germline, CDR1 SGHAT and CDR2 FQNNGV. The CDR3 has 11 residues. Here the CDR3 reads CASTVADTQYF. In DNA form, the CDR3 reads TGTGCCAGCACCGTAGCAGATACGCAGTATTTT.

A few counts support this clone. CDR3 nucleotide sequence: TGTGCCAGCAGTTACTCGGGGACAGCCTACGAGCAGTACTTC. Translated, it gives CASSYSGTAYEQYF. The chain links TRBV6-5 to TRBJ2-7; TRBD1 agrees at 7 bases. The CDR3 contains 14 residues. Germline CDR1 and CDR2: MNHEY and SVGAGI. J gave up 2 bases and V 0 bases, and 1 base lay outside the gene matches.

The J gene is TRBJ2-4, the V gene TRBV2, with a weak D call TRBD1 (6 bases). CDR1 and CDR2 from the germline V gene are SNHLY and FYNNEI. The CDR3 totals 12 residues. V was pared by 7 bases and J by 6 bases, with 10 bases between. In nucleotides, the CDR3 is TGTGCCAGCAACAGGGATGGAAACATTCAGTACTTC. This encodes CASNRDGNIQYF.

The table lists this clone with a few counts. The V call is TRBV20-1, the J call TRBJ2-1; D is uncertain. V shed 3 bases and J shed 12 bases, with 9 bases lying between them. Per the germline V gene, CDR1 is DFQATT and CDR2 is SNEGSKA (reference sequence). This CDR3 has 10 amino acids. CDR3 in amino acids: CSASVDSQFF. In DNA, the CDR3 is TGCAGTGCTAGTGTGGATTCGCAGTTCTTC.

This CDR3 reads CASSLGPGGALNTQYF. Written as DNA, the CDR3 is TGTGCCAGCAGCTTAGGTCCCGGGGGGGCCCTTAATACGCAGTATTTT. V and J are TRBV7-2 and TRBJ2-3, with 8 bases aligning to TRBD2. With 1 base clipped from V and 7 bases from J, the junction kept 10 bases outside the gene matches. The CDR3 extends over 16 amino acids. Germline V gene sequence: CDR1 SGHTA, CDR2 FQGNSA.